This TCR beta chain was captured by sequencing in a study of T cell responses to AZD1222 COVID-19 vaccine. Study results and limitations: Nearly half of spike-specific TCRs reportedly target unmutated variant regions. Vaccination with two AZD1222 doses was followed by a rise in Spike-specific TCR breadth and depth. It should be noted that donors were predominantly white British and more often female, and clonal diversity was possibly underestimated.

Repertoires were generated with immunoSEQ multiplex PCR, while TCRdb's copy carries only in-frame clones and drops some. Here the sample spans over 90,000 clones, approximately 90% being singletons. The CDR3 has 17 amino acids. V shed 0 bases and J shed 6 bases, with 18 bases lying between them. The germline V gene has CDR1 GTSNPN and CDR2 SVGIG (reference sequence). In the case of this clone: Its antigen is currently unknown.

V usage is TRBV30 and J usage is TRBJ1-6; D remains unclear. Sequencing was performed on peripheral blood, taken 28 days after the second AZD1222 dose. This TCR came from an adult who received the AZD1222 COVID-19 vaccine. CDR3 region: CAWSVGPASFGNSPLHF. CDR3 coding DNA: TGTGCCTGGAGTGTCGGACCCGCAAGTTTCGGTAATTCACCCCTCCACTTT.